One sample yielded the 32 T cell receptor beta chains listed below, sequenced in a study of sequential checkpoint blockade in melanoma. Assay: immunoSEQ multiplex PCR; the TCRdb copy retains only in-frame clones and omits some. The repertoire holds 30,000 to 40,000 clones, with 70% to 90% as singletons. Described treatment: randomized to nivolumab then ipilimumab (arm A) or the reverse (arm B). This specimen consisted of CD8+ T cells sorted from blood (inferred from file names), obtained from a patient given nivolumab and ipilimumab in sequence. The receptors were sampled from a human donor with melanoma.

J is TRBJ1-1 and V is TRBV6-6; D not resolved. The V gene lost 0 bases and the J gene lost 4 bases, with 15 bases spanning the gap. CDR1 is MNHNY and CDR2 is SVGAGI in the germline V gene (reference sequence). The CDR3 is 16 residues long. Here the CDR3 reads CASSYSILGGGTEAFF. The CDR3 DNA sequence: TGTGCCAGCAGTTACTCCATCCTGGGAGGAGGCACTGAAGCTTTCTTT.

V usage is TRBV29-1 and J usage is TRBJ2-5, with TRBD2 matching 16 bases. Losses at the gene ends were 5 bases for V and 5 bases for J; bases not matched to a gene: 5. There are 15 residues in the CDR3. Germline assignment: CDR1 SQVTM and CDR2 ANQGSEA. The CDR3 loop is CSVPGLAGGVETQYF. CDR3 in DNA: TGCAGCGTTCCGGGACTAGCGGGAGGGGTGGAGACCCAGTACTTC.

The genes are TRBV5-4 and TRBJ1-1; TRBD1 agrees at 7 bases. This CDR3 has 12 residues. CDR1 SGHNT and CDR2 YYREEE come from the germline V gene (reference sequence). Losses at the gene ends were 0 bases for V and 7 bases for J; bases not matched to a gene: 0. The CDR3 DNA reads TGTGCCAGCAGCTTGGGGACAGGTGAAGCTTTCTTT. Protein product: CASSLGTGEAFF.

This chain uses TRBV5-6 with TRBJ2-1; 8 bases fit TRBD2. CDR1 and CDR2 (germline): SGHDT, YYEEEE. The junction had 5 bases not matched to a gene; V was cut back by 0 bases and J by 6 bases. The CDR3 is made up of 15 amino acids. The CDR3 region has the DNA TGTGCCAGCAGCTTGGTGTTAGCGGGGCGCAATGAGCAGTTCTTC. Amino acid sequence: CASSLVLAGRNEQFF.

V is TRBV10-1 and J is TRBJ1-4; D is perhaps TRBD1 (5 bases). V was clipped by 9 bases and J by 13 bases, with 21 bases between them. CDR3 length equals 13 residues. The germline V gene encodes CDR1 WNHNN and CDR2 SYGVQD (reference sequence). CDR3 DNA sequence: TGCGCCAGAGGGGCGAAGCCAACAGGACGACTGTTTTTT. Translated, it gives CARGAKPTGRLFF.

The chain combines TRBV4-1 with TRBJ2-6; D gene unclear. This CDR3 region has 12 residues. The V gene's germline CDR1 is MGHRA and CDR2 YSYEKL. V lost 8 bases and J 6 bases, leaving 8 bases between the germline ends. CDR3 protein: CASRGAANVLTF. In DNA form, the CDR3 reads TGCGCCAGCCGCGGAGCGGCCAACGTCCTGACTTTC.

V gene TRBV29-1 combines with J gene TRBJ2-7, with D possibly matching TRBD1 (5 bases). CDR1 and CDR2 from the germline V gene are SQVTM and ANQGSEA. Trimming stripped 1 base from V and 4 bases from J, with 14 bases between. This CDR3 spans 14 amino acids. CDR3 loop: CSVEGQLDVYEQYV. As DNA, the CDR3 is TGCAGCGTTGAAGGACAGCTTGATGTTTACGAGCAGTACGTC.

This clone came up once. The CDR3 is CASSLDRVYEQYV. The CDR3 DNA reads as TGTGCCAGCAGCTTAGACAGGGTCTACGAGCAGTACGTC. The chain combines TRBV11-2 with TRBJ2-7, with a weak D call TRBD1 (5 bases). The CDR3 is 13 residues long. CDR1 and CDR2 (germline): SGHAT, FQNNGV. The V gene lost 0 bases and the J gene lost 3 bases, with 6 bases spanning the gap.

This chain links TRBV7-7 with TRBJ1-4, with no clear D. The CDR3 loop spans 15 amino acids. Trimming took 2 bases from V and 0 from J, leaving 7 bases between them. CDR1 and CDR2 (germline): SSHAT, FNYEAQ (reference sequence). In DNA form, the CDR3 reads TGTGCCAGCAGCTTATCCCCAGCAACTAATGAAAAACTGTTTTTT. It is translated as CASSLSPATNEKLFF.

The rearrangement joins TRBV27 to TRBJ2-1; a weak D match, TRBD2 (7 bases). The CDR3 spans 15 residues. Per germline, CDR1 MNHEY and CDR2 SMNVEV (reference sequence). V was trimmed by 2 bases and J by 4 bases, leaving 12 bases between them. CDR3 in DNA: TGTGCCAGCAGTTTAAGGGGGGGTGGGTACAATGAGCAGTTCTTC. Its translation is CASSLRGGGYNEQFF.

V gene TRBV4-1 combines with J gene TRBJ2-1; D is uncertain. With 1 base removed from V and 5 bases from J, the gap between germline ends came to 6 bases. CDR3 length: 13 residues. Germline V gives CDR1 MGHRA, CDR2 YSYEKL. DNA for the CDR3: TGCGCCAGCAGCCAAGTCAAAAACAATGAGCAGTTCTTC. Its translation: CASSQVKNNEQFF.

This chain uses TRBV19 with TRBJ2-1, with TRBD2 matching over 14 bases. The length of the CDR3 is 13 residues. The ends lost 9 bases at V and 9 bases at J; junction bases unmatched: 4. Germline CDR1 reads LNHDA; CDR2 reads SQIVND (reference sequence). The CDR3: CASGTSGSTEQFF. The DNA for the CDR3 is TGTGCCAGCGGGACTAGCGGGAGCACTGAGCAGTTCTTC.

The chain employs TRBV30 and TRBJ2-5; 9 bases are shared with TRBD1. Germline trimming cut 2 bases from V and 3 bases from J; bases unmatched to any gene: 4. Germline CDR1 reads GTSNPN; CDR2 reads SVGIG (reference sequence). This CDR3 has 14 amino acids. This CDR3 reads CAWSRGQGKETQYF. CDR3 coding DNA: TGTGCCTGGAGTAGGGGACAGGGTAAAGAGACCCAGTACTTC.

CDR3 sequence: CASSAGETQYF. In DNA, the CDR3 is TGTGCCAGCAGCGCCGGAGAGACCCAGTACTTC. V and J are TRBV7-9 and TRBJ2-5; no reliable D call. The V gene's germline CDR1 is SEHNR and CDR2 FQNEAQ (reference sequence). V dropped 5 bases and J dropped 4 bases, with 5 bases sitting between them. The CDR3 is 11 amino acids.

V is TRBV19 and J is TRBJ2-2; a possible D gene is TRBD2 (6 bases). Germline lookup yields CDR1 LNHDA and CDR2 SQIVND (reference sequence). Trimming shortened V by 1 base and J by 4 bases, and 10 bases separated the two germline ends. This CDR3 region has 15 residues. CDR3 sequence reads: CASSIGSRGTGELFF. Written as DNA, the CDR3 is TGTGCCAGTAGTATAGGGTCGCGGGGCACCGGGGAGCTGTTTTTT.

The chain uses TRBV9 and TRBJ2-2; 8 bases match TRBD1. Germline values: CDR1 SGDLS, CDR2 YYNGEE. The CDR3 has 16 residues. Trimming cost V 5 bases and J 3 bases; bases outside gene matches: 9. Written as DNA, the CDR3 is TGTGCCAGCAGACCTACCTCAGGGGGCGACACCGGGGAGCTGTTTTTT. Encoded protein: CASRPTSGGDTGELFF.

The rearrangement joins TRBV28 to TRBJ2-1; 10 bases agree with TRBD1. Trimming at V came to 5 bases and at J to 2 bases, leaving 6 bases not matched to a gene. The germline CDR1 and CDR2 sequences are MDHEN and SYDVKM. This CDR3 region has 16 residues. CDR3 nucleotide sequence: TGTGCCAGCAGTGCCCCGGGACAGGGGCCCTACAATGAGCAGTTCTTC. Amino acids: CASSAPGQGPYNEQFF. The full variable domain, with the rest looked up from reference TRBV28 and TRBJ2-1, is DVKVTQSSRYLVKRTGEKVFLECVQDMDHENMFWYRQDPGLGLRLIYFSYDVKMKEKGDIPEGYSVSREKKERFSLILESASTNQTSMYLCASSAPGQGPYNEQFFGPGTRLTVL.

This clone occurred once. The chain is built from TRBV5-4 and TRBJ2-7; D ambiguous. The CDR3 is 15 amino acids. V was clipped by 4 bases and J by 2 bases, with 16 bases between them. Germline-derived CDR1 and CDR2 are SGHNT and YYREEE (reference sequence). CDR3 DNA: TGTGCCAGCAGCCCAACAGTCGGTTACGCCTACGAGCAGTACTTC. Translation: CASSPTVGYAYEQYF.

The chain joins TRBV4-1 to TRBJ2-1; TRBD2 agrees at 9 bases. Germline V gene sequence: CDR1 MGHRA, CDR2 YSYEKL. This CDR3 is 14 amino acids long. Losses at the gene ends were 5 bases for V and 5 bases for J; bases not matched to a gene: 4. The CDR3 protein is CASSMTSGDNEQFF. The DNA for the CDR3 is TGCGCCAGCAGCATGACTAGCGGAGACAATGAGCAGTTCTTC.

J is TRBJ2-3 and V is TRBV9, with D maybe TRBD1 (7 bases). The germline gives CDR1 SGDLS, CDR2 YYNGEE. Trimming pared 0 bases from V and 4 bases from J, leaving 15 bases between. The CDR3 length is 16 residues. In nucleotides, the CDR3 is TGTGCCAGCAGCGTAGAGTCAGGGGGGCCCCCAGATACGCAGTATTTT. Translated: CASSVESGGPPDTQYF. Full variable domain (outside the CDR3, taken from reference TRBV9 and TRBJ2-3): DSGVTQTPKHLITATGQRVTLRCSPRSGDLSVYWYQQSLDQGLQFLIQYYNGEERAKGNILERFSAQQFPDLHSELNLSSLELGDSALYFCASSVESGGPPDTQYFGPGTRLTVL.

The J gene is TRBJ1-3, the V gene TRBV7-9; D remains unclear. V shed 1 base and J shed 0 bases, with 16 bases lying between them. CDR1 and CDR2 from the germline V gene are SEHNR and FQNEAQ (reference sequence). The CDR3 is 18 residues long. CDR3 in DNA: TGTGCCAGCAGCTTAGGAGGTGGGGAGGGATTCTCTGGAAACACCATATATTTT. Translating gives CASSLGGGEGFSGNTIYF.

Sample share makes this clone medium-sized. The V gene is TRBV6-1, the J gene TRBJ1-5; D is perhaps TRBD1 (5 bases). The V gene lost 7 bases and the J gene lost 3 bases, with 13 bases spanning the gap. This CDR3 has 14 amino acids. The germline V gene encodes CDR1 MNHNS and CDR2 SASEGT. The CDR3 sequence: CASNAGPDNQPQHF. CDR3 coding DNA: TGTGCCAGCAATGCGGGGCCTGACAATCAGCCCCAGCATTTT.

The DNA for the CDR3 is TGTGCCAGTAGATCGACAGGGTTGGGCACTGAAGCTTTCTTT. Its protein is CASRSTGLGTEAFF. The chain combines TRBV19 with TRBJ1-1; TRBD1 matches at 7 bases. The CDR3 contains 14 residues. V was pared by 6 bases and J by 4 bases, with 8 bases of the junction left unmatched. Germline values: CDR1 LNHDA, CDR2 SQIVND (reference sequence).

J is TRBJ2-7 and V is TRBV28; D is uncertain. CDR1 is MDHEN, CDR2 SYDVKM, per germline. V shed 5 bases and J shed 0 bases, with 17 bases lying between them. The CDR3 contains 16 residues. In nucleotides, the CDR3 is TGTGCCAGCAGTCCGATTAAATCCGGAGCCTCCTACGAGCAGTACTTC. Its translation is CASSPIKSGASYEQYF.

This rearrangement joins TRBV9 to TRBJ1-2, with 12 bases aligning to TRBD1. Germline V lookup: CDR1 SGDLS, CDR2 YYNGEE. This CDR3 region has 16 residues. V dropped 0 bases and J dropped 7; count of bases not matched to a gene: 7. CDR3 DNA sequence: TGTGCCAGCAGCGTAGGTGGGACAGGGGGCGTCAGTGGCTACACCTTC. Translating gives CASSVGGTGGVSGYTF.

The gene calls are TRBV28 and TRBJ1-5; 9 bases are shared with TRBD1. Trimming at V came to 5 bases and at J to 4 bases, leaving 9 bases not matched to a gene. The CDR3 loop spans 16 amino acids. The V gene's germline CDR1 is MDHEN and CDR2 SYDVKM. The CDR3 nucleotides read TGTGCCAGCAGTCTTTCCGGGACAGGGATAAATCAGCCCCAGCATTTT. As protein: CASSLSGTGINQPQHF.

V and J are TRBV9 and TRBJ2-1; TRBD1 matches at 9 bases. Germline CDR1 is SGDLS and CDR2 is YYNGEE. The CDR3 consists of 17 residues. Trimming cost V 1 base and J 8 bases; bases outside gene matches: 13. CDR3 nucleotides: TGTGCCAGCAGCGTATGGGGGGGACAGGGAGGGATGGATGAGCAGTTCTTC. Translation gives CASSVWGGQGGMDEQFF.

The chain has TRBV4-2 and TRBJ2-7; 7 bases are shared with TRBD2. CDR1 and CDR2 from the germline V gene are LGHNA and YNFKEQ. CDR3 length: 16 amino acids. Germline trimming cut 0 bases from V and 0 bases from J; bases unmatched to any gene: 5. As DNA, the CDR3 is TGTGCCAGCAGCCAAGAGGGACTAACTACCTCCTACGAGCAGTACTTC. This sequence encodes CASSQEGLTTSYEQYF.

The chain uses TRBV27 and TRBJ2-6; D unclear. V was shortened by 6 bases and J by 2 bases, with 11 bases between the two germline ends. Germline CDR1 reads MNHEY; CDR2 reads SMNVEV (reference sequence). The CDR3 runs 15 residues. CDR3 DNA sequence: TGTGCCAGCAGCAAACGGTCGCCTGGGGCCAACGTCCTGACTTTC. Residues: CASSKRSPGANVLTF.

The chain recombines TRBV7-2 with TRBJ2-3, with D possibly being TRBD1 (5 bases). The V gene lost 1 base and the J gene lost 2 bases, with 10 bases spanning the gap. Germline-derived CDR1 and CDR2 are SGHTA and FQGNSA. There are 15 residues in the CDR3. In nucleotides, the CDR3 is TGTGCCAGCAGCTTAGGGGGCCCTAACACAGATACGCAGTATTTT. It yields the protein CASSLGGPNTDTQYF.

Details on this clone: The same CDR3 arises from other DNA sequences in this sample as well. This sequence joins TRBV5-1 and TRBJ2-1, with D uncertain. CDR1 and CDR2 from the germline V gene are SGHRS and YFSETQ. CDR3 length: 15 amino acids. With 0 bases removed from V and 4 bases from J, the gap between germline ends came to 11 bases. CDR3 sequence (DNA): TGCGCCAGCAGCTTGGCCCGCGGTTCTTACAATGAGCAGTTCTTC. Translation: CASSLARGSYNEQFF.

The rearrangement joins TRBV9 to TRBJ1-5, with D tentatively TRBD1 (5 bases). V gave up 0 bases and J gave up 4 bases, with 11 bases separating them. The germline CDR1 and CDR2 sequences are SGDLS and YYNGEE. The CDR3 totals 15 residues. This CDR3 is CASSVAGDPNQPQHF. The CDR3 DNA follows: TGTGCCAGCAGCGTAGCGGGGGATCCAAATCAGCCCCAGCATTTT.